Below are 28 T cell receptor beta chains sequenced from a single sample in a study of T cells after yellow fever vaccination. TCRdb fed the 5' RACE reads into MiXCR, producing one record per CDR3 protein. The sample consists of 14,000 or so distinct CDR3 sequences, roughly 8% of them appearing once. The sequences come from PBMCs, either bulk or a sorted T-cell subset (CD4+, CD8+, memory, or dextramer-sorted; not recorded which), collected on the day of the yellow fever booster vaccination. These receptors came from a young man who received the YFV17D yellow fever vaccine.

This clonotype was seen ten or more times. The rearrangement joins TRBV30 to TRBJ1-2; D uncertain. CDR1 is GTSNPN, CDR2 SVGIG, per germline (reference sequence). The CDR3 contains 14 residues. The V gene lost 2 bases and the J gene lost 0 bases, with 10 bases spanning the gap. The CDR3 loop reads CAWSRPTANYGYTF. The CDR3 coding sequence is TGTGCCTGGAGTAGACCTACAGCTAACTATGGCTACACCTTC.

This clonotype has at least ten counts. The chain joins TRBV5-1 to TRBJ2-3; 7 nucleotides match TRBD2. Losses at the gene ends were 2 bases for V and 2 bases for J; bases not matched to a gene: 8. This CDR3 has 16 residues. Germline CDR1 SGHRS, CDR2 YFSETQ. DNA for the CDR3: TGCGCCAGCAGCTTCGCTATAGCGGGCGCCACAGATACGCAGTATTTT. It encodes CASSFAIAGATDTQYF.

This clonotype has ten or more counts. The V call is TRBV18, the J call TRBJ1-2; TRBD1 matches 8 bases. Germline assignment: CDR1 KGHSH and CDR2 LQKENI. This CDR3 comprises 13 residues. V was pared by 0 bases and J by 8 bases, with 2 bases of the junction left unmatched. CDR3 sequence (DNA): TGTGCCAGCTCACCACCCGACAGGGGAGGCTACACCTTC. Protein: CASSPPDRGGYTF.

This clonotype has at least ten counts. The chain combines TRBV6-4 with TRBJ1-6, with no clear D. Germline CDR1 is MRHNA and CDR2 is SNTAGT. V dropped 2 bases and J dropped 4 bases, with 6 bases sitting between them. The CDR3 runs to 14 residues. Here the CDR3 reads CASSDNGYNSPLHF. In nucleotides, the CDR3 is TGTGCCAGCAGTGACAACGGGTATAATTCACCCCTCCACTTT.

This clonotype was counted at least ten times. The chain combines TRBV20-1 with TRBJ2-1; TRBD1 agrees at 7 bases. After removal of 4 bases from V and 8 bases from J, the junction contained 2 bases not matched to a gene. The CDR3 extends over 11 amino acids. The germline CDR1 and CDR2 sequences are DFQATT and SNEGSKA (reference sequence). The CDR3 loop is CSATDRDEQFF. The CDR3 bases are TGCAGTGCTACCGACAGGGATGAGCAGTTCTTC.

This clonotype appeared many times. The V gene is TRBV24-1, the J gene TRBJ2-1; the D gene is possibly TRBD1 (6 bases). The CDR3 is 14 amino acids. The V end lost 5 bases, the J end lost 9 bases, and 16 bases lay between the germline ends. Per germline, CDR1 KGHDR and CDR2 SFDVKD. DNA of the CDR3: TGTGCCACCAGTGGCAGGGGTACCCATGGTGAGCAGTTCTTC. It codes for CATSGRGTHGEQFF.

By share, this clonotype counts as medium-sized. The CDR3 sequence: CASSPSRLAGTADTQYF. In DNA, the CDR3 is TGCGCCAGCAGCCCCTCTAGGCTAGCGGGGACGGCAGATACGCAGTATTTT. This chain connects TRBV4-1 to TRBJ2-3, with 9 bases aligning to TRBD2. V shed 4 bases, J shed 4 bases, and the junction held 12 bases outside the gene matches. The CDR3 consists of 17 residues. CDR1 MGHRA and CDR2 YSYEKL come from the germline V gene.

This clonotype was recorded many times. The chain couples TRBV2 to TRBJ2-6, with D uncertain. Trimming removed 5 bases from V and 0 bases from J, with 11 bases in between. CDR1 is SNHLY and CDR2 is FYNNEI in the germline V gene. The CDR3 covers 16 residues. The CDR3 is CASSPRWSSGANVLTF. In DNA, the CDR3 is TGTGCCAGCAGTCCCAGGTGGAGCTCTGGGGCCAACGTCCTGACTTTC.

This clonotype was recorded many times. The CDR3 is CASSLDGDGGETQYF. The CDR3 nucleotides read TGCGCCAGCAGCTTGGACGGGGACGGGGGAGAGACCCAGTACTTC. This chain joins TRBV5-1 and TRBJ2-5, with a weak D call TRBD2 (6 bases). The CDR3 has 15 amino acids. Trimming took 0 bases from V and 4 from J, leaving 13 bases between them. CDR1 and CDR2 (germline): SGHRS, YFSETQ.

This clonotype was observed at least ten times. The chain's CDR3 is CASSQDRAGVNEKLFF. Written as DNA, the CDR3 is TGTGCCAGCAGCCAAGATAGGGCAGGGGTAAATGAAAAACTGTTTTTT. The V gene is TRBV4-2, the J gene TRBJ1-4, with D maybe TRBD1 (6 bases). Deletions cut 0 bases from V and 5 bases from J, with 13 bases between. This CDR3 is built from 16 residues. Germline V gene data show CDR1 as LGHNA and CDR2 as YNFKEQ.

There are many counts of this clonotype. The chain has TRBV11-2 and TRBJ1-2, with D possibly TRBD1 on 6 matching bases. Deletions cut 4 bases from V and 7 bases from J, with 13 bases between. CDR3 length equals 13 residues. Germline V gives CDR1 SGHAT, CDR2 FQNNGV. The DNA for the CDR3 is TGTGCCAGCAGCTCCGGAACAGGGTCTGGCTACACCTTC. This codes for CASSSGTGSGYTF.

This clonotype has ten or more counts. CDR3 nucleotide sequence: TGCGCCAGCAGTCAATCCCCCGGGACTAGCTCCTACAATGAGCAGTTCTTC. Its protein is CASSQSPGTSSYNEQFF. The gene calls are TRBV23-1 and TRBJ2-1, with 8 positions matching TRBD2. TRBV23-1 is given ORF status, its function remaining uncertain. V trimming: 0 bases; J trimming: 0 bases; junction bases outside the gene matches: 4. The CDR3 spans 17 residues.

This clonotype was picked up many times. The V call is TRBV7-3, the J call TRBJ2-1, with 9 bases identical to TRBD1. The junction had 1 base not matched to a gene; V was cut back by 5 bases and J by 5 bases. This CDR3 has 13 amino acids. CDR1 is SGHTA and CDR2 is FQGTGA in the germline V gene. The CDR3: CASSRTGDNEQFF. CDR3 nucleotides: TGTGCCAGCAGCCGGACAGGGGACAATGAGCAGTTCTTC.

Many counts were recorded for this clonotype. One junction end disagrees with the germline gene, perhaps due to a read error. The chain has TRBV28 and TRBJ1-1; the D is unclear. The CDR3 is made up of 11 amino acids. Germline CDR1 and CDR2: MDHEN and SYDVKM. The CDR3 loop is CASSLHTEAFF. DNA of the CDR3: TGTGCCAGCAGTTTACACACCGAAGCTTTCTTT.

This clonotype was detected many times. The chain carries TRBV15 and TRBJ1-4; 7 bases agree with TRBD1. This CDR3 comprises 15 residues. V shed 3 bases, J shed 12 bases, and the junction held 13 bases outside the gene matches. Germline lookup yields CDR1 LNHNV and CDR2 YYDKDF (reference sequence). CDR3: CATSRDRQGTLELFF. CDR3 nucleotide sequence: TGTGCCACCAGCAGGGATAGACAGGGAACTCTGGAACTGTTTTTT.

By proportion, this clonotype is medium-sized (0.01 to 0.1%). The chain uses TRBV7-3 and TRBJ2-5, with TRBD2 identical over 7 bases. CDR3 size: 13 residues. Germline CDR1 is SGHTA and CDR2 is FQGTGA. J was trimmed by 5 bases and V by 5 bases; bases with no gene match: 5. The CDR3 nucleotides are TGTGCCAGCAGCCGGGACTATGAGGAGACCCAGTACTTC. Protein sequence: CASSRDYEETQYF.

The rearrangement uses TRBV4-2 and TRBJ1-2; TRBD1 agrees at 7 bases. This CDR3 has 13 amino acids. Germline V gene sequence: CDR1 LGHNA, CDR2 YNFKEQ. Trimming took 6 bases from V and 8 from J; bases not matched to a gene: 9. The CDR3 region is CASRTGMGGGYTF. As DNA, the CDR3 is TGTGCCAGCAGGACAGGGATGGGGGGCGGCTACACCTTC.

In its sample, this clonotype was seen many times. The chain joins TRBV6-5 to TRBJ1-5; tentative D call: TRBD1 (5 bases). The CDR3 covers 18 residues. Trimming removed 3 bases at V and 2 bases at J, with 20 bases between. In germline, CDR1 is MNHEY, CDR2 SVGAGI. The CDR3 protein is CASSYDHGDPGGNQPQHF. CDR3 DNA: TGTGCCAGCAGTTATGACCACGGGGACCCTGGGGGCAATCAGCCCCAGCATTTT.

In this sample, this clonotype turned up many times. The J gene is TRBJ2-1, the V gene TRBV7-2; D is uncertain. The ends were cut back, 4 bases at V and 9 bases at J, with 10 bases in the middle. This CDR3 has 12 residues. The germline CDR1 and CDR2 sequences are SGHTA and FQGNSA. The CDR3 region is CASSSVWGEQFF. The CDR3 nucleotides read TGTGCCAGCAGCTCCGTCTGGGGTGAGCAGTTCTTC. Looking up the rest from reference TRBV7-2 and TRBJ2-1 gives the full variable domain: GAGVSQSPSNKVTEKGKDVELRCDPISGHTALYWYRQSLGQGLEFLIYFQGNSAPDKSGLPSDRFSAERTGGSVSTLTIQRTQQEDSAVYLCASSSVWGEQFFGPGTRLTVL.

This clonotype was observed many times. This rearrangement joins TRBV19 to TRBJ2-1, with a possible D match to TRBD1 (6 bases). Germline V gene sequence: CDR1 LNHDA, CDR2 SQIVND (reference sequence). CDR3 length: 16 residues. Trimming left V 5 bases short and J 2 bases short, with 16 bases between. The DNA for the CDR3 is TGTGCCAGTAGTGCTCCAGGGGTTGGCCCCTACAATGAGCAGTTCTTC. This codes for CASSAPGVGPYNEQFF.

This clonotype was seen repeatedly, ten times or more. This rearrangement joins TRBV30 to TRBJ1-4, with D possibly TRBD1 on 5 matching bases. Germline V lookup: CDR1 GTSNPN, CDR2 SVGIG (reference sequence). V was trimmed by 1 base and J by 5 bases, leaving 11 bases between them. The CDR3 consists of 14 residues. CDR3 DNA: TGTGCCTGGAGTGCCGGGACGTCGAATGAAAAACTGTTTTTT. Amino acid sequence: CAWSAGTSNEKLFF.

This clonotype was recorded many times. The chain is built from TRBV20-1 and TRBJ1-2, with D perhaps TRBD1 (6 bases). The CDR3 extends over 13 amino acids. Trimming pared 0 bases from V and 7 bases from J, leaving 12 bases between. Germline V gene sequence: CDR1 DFQATT, CDR2 SNEGSKA (reference sequence). This chain's CDR3 is CSARDGTSGGYTF. As DNA, the CDR3 is TGCAGTGCTAGAGATGGGACATCGGGTGGCTACACCTTC.

Here the CDR3 DNA reads TGTGCCAGCAGCTCAGGACAGGGGGCTTCTGGGGCCAACGTCCTGACTTTC. Amino acid sequence: CASSSGQGASGANVLTF. This chain uses TRBV11-3 with TRBJ2-6; TRBD1 agrees at 11 bases. From germline, CDR1 is SGHNT and CDR2 YENEEA. J gave up 1 base and V 4 bases, and 3 bases lay outside the gene matches. The CDR3 contains 17 residues.

This clonotype was seen many times. The V and J genes are TRBV28 and TRBJ1-5, with D perhaps matching TRBD1 (6 bases). This CDR3 is 14 amino acids long. Trimming shortened V by 8 bases and J by 4 bases, and 15 bases separated the two germline ends. CDR1 and CDR2 (germline): MDHEN, SYDVKM. In DNA, the CDR3 is TGTGCCAGCGGGAACGGACAGAGAAATCAGCCCCAGCATTTT. This encodes CASGNGQRNQPQHF. The full variable domain, rest sourced from reference TRBV28 and TRBJ1-5, is DVKVTQSSRYLVKRTGEKVFLECVQDMDHENMFWYRQDPGLGLRLIYFSYDVKMKEKGDIPEGYSVSREKKERFSLILESASTNQTSMYLCASGNGQRNQPQHFGDGTRLSIL.

The sample holds many counts of this clonotype. The chain recombines TRBV5-1 with TRBJ2-5, with D possibly being TRBD1 (6 bases). Trimming shortened V by 3 bases and J by 4 bases, and 10 bases separated the two germline ends. CDR1 and CDR2 (germline): SGHRS, YFSETQ. The CDR3 is 13 residues long. Here the CDR3 reads CASSSTGIETQYF. The CDR3 bases are TGCGCCAGCAGCTCCACAGGGATAGAGACCCAGTACTTC.

By sample share, this clonotype is medium-sized (0.01 to 0.1%). The chain links TRBV4-3 to TRBJ2-3; 7 bases are a match to TRBD2. The germline CDR1 and CDR2 sequences are LGHNA and YSLEER. This CDR3 has 16 residues. V lost 0 bases, J lost 1 base, and 4 bases stayed unmatched. CDR3 sequence reads: CASSQESGARTDTQYF. The CDR3 DNA reads as TGCGCCAGCAGCCAAGAAAGCGGGGCCCGCACAGATACGCAGTATTTT.

This clonotype appeared many times. V and J are TRBV20-1 and TRBJ2-7; 7 bases map to TRBD1. V shed 5 bases, J shed 4 bases, and the junction held 8 bases outside the gene matches. Germline-derived CDR1 and CDR2 are DFQATT and SNEGSKA (reference sequence). The CDR3 has 13 amino acids. The CDR3 sequence: CSAYLGGGYEQYF. The CDR3 DNA sequence: TGCAGTGCTTACCTAGGGGGCGGGTACGAGCAGTACTTC.

This clonotype was observed many times. The chain uses TRBV12-3 or TRBV12-4 and TRBJ1-5; D remains ambiguous. This CDR3 spans 12 amino acids. Deletions cut 7 bases from V and 5 bases from J, with 9 bases between. The CDR3: CASNREDQPQHF. Written as DNA, the CDR3 is TGTGCCAGCAATAGGGAAGATCAGCCCCAGCATTTT.